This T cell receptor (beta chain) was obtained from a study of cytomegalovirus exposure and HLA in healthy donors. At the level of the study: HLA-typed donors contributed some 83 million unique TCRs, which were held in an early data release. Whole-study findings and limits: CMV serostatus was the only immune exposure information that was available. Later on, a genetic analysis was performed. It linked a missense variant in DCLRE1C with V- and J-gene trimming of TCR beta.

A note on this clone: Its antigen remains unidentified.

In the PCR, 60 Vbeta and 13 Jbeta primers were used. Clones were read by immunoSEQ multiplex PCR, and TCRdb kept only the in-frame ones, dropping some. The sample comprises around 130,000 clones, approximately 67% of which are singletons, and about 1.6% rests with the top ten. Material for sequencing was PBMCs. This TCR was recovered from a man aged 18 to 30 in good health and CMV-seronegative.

The CDR3 region has the DNA TGTGCCAGCAGGACTAGCGGGAGTTATAATGAGCAGTTCTTC. This codes for CASRTSGSYNEQFF. V usage is TRBV27 and J usage is TRBJ2-1; 12 positions match TRBD2. V shed 6 bases and J 7 bases; nucleotides not matched to a gene: 4. The CDR3 is made up of 14 amino acids. Per the germline V gene, CDR1 is MNHEY and CDR2 is SMNVEV (reference sequence).